What follows are 31 T cell receptor beta chains derived from one specimen sequenced in a study of T cell responses to AZD1222 COVID-19 vaccine. Clones were read by immunoSEQ multiplex PCR, and TCRdb kept only the in-frame ones, dropping some. The sample yields around 180,000 clones, 94% seen once. The material was peripheral blood, obtained on day 0 of AZD1222 vaccination. The receptors originated from an adult in good health.

The chain joins TRBV10-1 to TRBJ1-5; D gene uncertain. Trimming pared 5 bases from V and 4 bases from J, leaving 9 bases between. The germline CDR1 and CDR2 sequences are WNHNN and SYGVQD (reference sequence). The CDR3 is 13 residues long. CDR3 loop: CASSSSKNQPQHF. CDR3 sequence (DNA): TGCGCCAGCAGTTCGAGTAAAAATCAGCCCCAGCATTTT.

This chain uses TRBV7-6 with TRBJ2-2; TRBD2 aligns across 7 bases. V dropped 5 bases and J dropped 3; count of bases not matched to a gene: 6. Germline lookup yields CDR1 SGHVS and CDR2 FNYEAQ. This CDR3 is 15 amino acids long. In DNA form, the CDR3 reads TGTGCCAGCAGCGAGACGGGAGGATACACCGGGGAGCTGTTTTTT. It specifies CASSETGGYTGELFF.

The chain couples TRBV7-8 to TRBJ2-5; D perhaps matches TRBD2 (6 bases). With 1 base removed from V and 5 bases from J, the gap between germline ends came to 11 bases. This CDR3 spans 14 amino acids. Looked up from germline, CDR1 is SGHVS and CDR2 is FQNEAQ. The CDR3 reads CASSLGGGRETQYF. The CDR3 DNA follows: TGTGCCAGCAGCTTAGGAGGAGGGAGGGAGACCCAGTACTTC.

This rearrangement joins TRBV29-1 to TRBJ1-1, with D perhaps TRBD1 (6 bases). V was pared by 6 bases and J by 1 base, with 12 bases between. There are 13 residues in the CDR3. Looked up from germline, CDR1 is SQVTM and CDR2 is ANQGSEA. The CDR3: CSVVQGWNTEAFF. The CDR3 nucleotides are TGCAGCGTGGTACAGGGTTGGAACACTGAAGCTTTCTTT.

The J gene is TRBJ2-7, the V gene TRBV6-1, with 8 bases lining up with TRBD2. CDR1 is MNHNS and CDR2 is SASEGT in the germline V gene. J gave up 3 bases and V 2 bases, and 6 bases lay outside the gene matches. The CDR3 sequence is 15 residues long. The CDR3, as DNA: TGTGCCAGCAGTGAAAACCCCGGGACTAGCTACGAGCAGTACTTC. This codes for CASSENPGTSYEQYF.

V usage is TRBV28 and J usage is TRBJ2-6, with a weak D call TRBD1 (5 bases). The germline gives CDR1 MDHEN, CDR2 SYDVKM. This CDR3 spans 14 amino acids. The germline V and J ends were trimmed by 8 bases and 1 base, with 9 bases remaining between them. CDR3 region: CASLDISGANVLTF. As DNA, the CDR3 is TGTGCCAGCTTGGACATTTCTGGGGCCAACGTCCTGACTTTC.

J is TRBJ2-7 and V is TRBV4-1; 7 bases map to TRBD1. Unmatched junction bases numbered 2, after V lost 0 bases and J lost 0 bases. This CDR3 comprises 15 residues. The germline V gene has CDR1 MGHRA and CDR2 YSYEKL. The CDR3 coding sequence is TGCGCCAGCAGCCAAGACAGGGGGAGCTCCTACGAGCAGTACTTC. Encoded protein: CASSQDRGSSYEQYF.

The chain has TRBV19 and TRBJ1-4; D unclear. Trimming took 5 bases from V and 4 from J, leaving 14 bases between them. CDR3 length: 15 amino acids. Germline lookup yields CDR1 LNHDA and CDR2 SQIVND (reference sequence). CDR3 sequence reads: CASSPLDPDNEKLFF. CDR3 sequence (DNA): TGTGCCAGTAGTCCCCTTGACCCGGATAATGAAAAACTGTTTTTT.

The V gene is TRBV5-5, the J gene TRBJ1-6; maybe TRBD1 (5 bases). Germline loops: CDR1 SGHKS, CDR2 YYEKEE (reference sequence). The CDR3 has 15 residues. V was clipped by 4 bases and J by 5 bases, with 13 bases between them. The CDR3 sequence: CASSPWDGNNSPLHF. The CDR3 nucleotides are TGTGCCAGCAGCCCCTGGGACGGTAATAATTCACCCCTCCACTTT.

This sequence joins TRBV24-1 and TRBJ2-1; 8 bases line up with TRBD2. The CDR3 consists of 17 residues. The V and J ends lost 3 bases and 9 bases, in that order; junction bases with no gene match: 15. CDR1 and CDR2 (germline): KGHDR, SFDVKD. CDR3 coding DNA: TGTGCCACCAGTGATCCCTCGGCGGGAGGACCTTATGGTGAGCAGTTCTTC. This codes for CATSDPSAGGPYGEQFF.

The CDR3 region is CASSLGQMNTEAFF. The DNA of the CDR3 is TGTGCCAGCAGTTTGGGCCAGATGAACACTGAAGCTTTCTTT. V is TRBV28 and J is TRBJ1-1; D unclear. Trimming cost V 3 bases and J 0 bases, with 8 bases left between them. The CDR3 has 14 residues. In germline, CDR1 is MDHEN, CDR2 SYDVKM.

As for this clone: Additional DNA sequences in this sample encode the identical CDR3. The CDR3 sequence is CASSLDGTGELFF. Here the CDR3 DNA reads TGCGCCAGCAGCTTGGACGGAACCGGGGAGCTGTTTTTT. The chain carries TRBV5-1 and TRBJ2-2, with D unresolved. Germline V CDR1 and CDR2: SGHRS, YFSETQ. Trimming took 0 bases from V and 5 from J, leaving 5 bases between them. The CDR3 totals 13 residues.

V and J are TRBV28 and TRBJ2-5; no definite D call. Germline CDR1 reads MDHEN; CDR2 reads SYDVKM. CDR3 size: 15 residues. V lost 5 bases, J lost 2 bases, and 15 bases lay in between. The CDR3 region is CASSDRRRPQETQYF. The CDR3 nucleotides are TGTGCCAGCAGTGACCGCAGGCGCCCACAAGAGACCCAGTACTTC.

The V and J genes are TRBV23-1 and TRBJ2-7, with a tentative D call TRBD2 (8 bases). TRBV23-1 is marked as an open reading frame, function uncertain. Trimming stripped 2 bases from V and 7 bases from J, with 21 bases between. The CDR3 runs 16 residues. The chain's CDR3 is CASSQPPREGAGEQYF. The CDR3, as DNA: TGCGCCAGCAGTCAACCTCCCCGGGAGGGGGCAGGGGAGCAGTACTTC.

The CDR3 DNA reads as TGTGCCAGCAGTTTTGGGGACAGCTACGAGCAGTACTTC. It translates to CASSFGDSYEQYF. The V and J genes are TRBV12-3 or TRBV12-4 and TRBJ2-7; 7 nucleotides match TRBD1. V trimming: 3 bases; J trimming: 3 bases; junction bases outside the gene matches: 2. The CDR3 runs to 13 residues.

The rearrangement links TRBV7-9 to TRBJ2-5; D possibly corresponds to TRBD2 (5 bases). This CDR3 comprises 17 residues. In germline, CDR1 is SEHNR, CDR2 FQNEAQ (reference sequence). Trimming took 2 bases from V and 6 from J, leaving 22 bases between them. Written as DNA, the CDR3 is TGTGCCAGCAGCTTAAATGCTTCGGGAAGGTTTGTAAAGACCCAGTACTTC. Encoded protein: CASSLNASGRFVKTQYF.

V and J are TRBV9 and TRBJ1-3, with D unclear. V lost 4 bases to trimming and J lost 7 bases, with 15 bases between them. Germline CDR1 is SGDLS and CDR2 is YYNGEE. The CDR3 length is 14 residues. CDR3 sequence reads: CASSRLESRNTIYF. As DNA, the CDR3 is TGTGCCAGCAGCAGGCTAGAGTCCCGGAACACCATATATTTT.

The chain uses TRBV7-8 and TRBJ2-5; maybe TRBD1 (5 bases). V lost 5 bases and J lost 3, with 10 bases in between. The CDR3 loop spans 13 amino acids. Germline V CDR1 and CDR2: SGHVS, FQNEAQ. CDR3 nucleotides: TGTGCCAGCAGCCTAGGGGTAAAAGAGACCCAGTACTTC. Translated, it gives CASSLGVKETQYF.

The CDR3 bases are TGTGCCAGCAGCCCCCTCGTTTGGGAGTACTACAATGAGCAGTTCTTC. Protein: CASSPLVWEYYNEQFF. The chain recombines TRBV28 with TRBJ2-1; a possible D gene is TRBD2 (5 bases). Trimming shortened V by 6 bases and J by 3 bases, and 18 bases separated the two germline ends. Germline-derived CDR1 and CDR2 are MDHEN and SYDVKM. The CDR3 has 16 residues.

V and J are TRBV27 and TRBJ1-1, with a tentative D call TRBD1 (5 bases). CDR3 length equals 16 residues. Between the trimmed V and J ends, which lost 0 bases and 0 bases, there was a span of 11 bases. Germline V gene sequence: CDR1 MNHEY, CDR2 SMNVEV (reference sequence). CDR3 protein: CASSLSMGGMNTEAFF. The CDR3 nucleotides are TGTGCCAGCAGTTTATCGATGGGGGGTATGAACACTGAAGCTTTCTTT.

V is TRBV10-2 and J is TRBJ2-7; TRBD1 aligns across 9 bases. The CDR3 length is 14 residues. Germline CDR1 reads WSHSY; CDR2 reads SAAADI. V shed 7 bases, J shed 7 bases, and the junction held 11 bases outside the gene matches. The chain's CDR3 is CASTPGQGGGEQYF. Written as DNA, the CDR3 is TGCGCCAGCACCCCGGGACAGGGAGGTGGGGAGCAGTACTTC.

This clone was seen just once. CDR3 region: CASSVGTSSRGEQYF. CDR3 nucleotide sequence: TGTGCCAGCAGCGTAGGGACTAGTAGCAGGGGAGAGCAGTACTTC. The genes are TRBV2 and TRBJ2-7, with 8 nucleotides matching TRBD2. The CDR3 is 15 amino acids. Germline V gene data show CDR1 as SNHLY and CDR2 as FYNNEI. Unmatched junction bases numbered 14, after V lost 6 bases and J lost 7 bases.

The rearrangement links TRBV10-1 to TRBJ2-1, with TRBD2 matching over 8 bases. The CDR3 extends over 16 amino acids. V lost 3 bases to trimming and J lost 4 bases; unmatched junction nucleotides: 8. CDR1 is WNHNN and CDR2 is SYGVQD in the germline V gene (reference sequence). This chain's CDR3 is CASSDRRVAGYNEQFF. The CDR3 nucleotides are TGCGCCAGCAGTGACAGGAGGGTAGCGGGATACAATGAGCAGTTCTTC.

The rearrangement links TRBV7-9 to TRBJ1-4, with 7 bases identical to TRBD1. Germline loops: CDR1 SEHNR, CDR2 FQNEAQ (reference sequence). The CDR3 totals 14 residues. V lost 3 bases, J lost 6 bases, and 4 bases stayed unmatched. CDR3 coding DNA: TGTGCCAGCAGCTTTGGGACAGCCCATGAAAAACTGTTTTTT. Residues: CASSFGTAHEKLFF.

The CDR3 sequence: CASSWSGGKLFF. CDR3 sequence (DNA): TGTGCCAGCAGCTGGAGTGGGGGAAAACTGTTTTTT. The chain couples TRBV11-2 to TRBJ1-4, with D possibly TRBD1 on 5 matching bases. This CDR3 region has 12 residues. Germline V gene sequence: CDR1 SGHAT, CDR2 FQNNGV. V was trimmed by 4 bases and J by 10 bases, leaving 10 bases between them.

This chain links TRBV18 with TRBJ1-1; possible D gene TRBD1, 5 bases. Germline V lookup: CDR1 KGHSH, CDR2 LQKENI. V gave up 3 bases and J gave up 2 bases, with 13 bases separating them. The CDR3 covers 15 residues. This chain's CDR3 is CASSPQGIANTEAFF. The CDR3 DNA reads TGTGCCAGCTCACCCCAGGGTATTGCTAACACTGAAGCTTTCTTT.

The rearrangement uses TRBV28 and TRBJ1-5; D is ambiguous. The ends were cut back, 2 bases at V and 3 bases at J, with 8 bases in the middle. This CDR3 is built from 14 residues. Germline V gives CDR1 MDHEN, CDR2 SYDVKM. The CDR3, as DNA: TGTGCCAGCAGTTTAGTGGGCAACAATCAGCCCCAGCATTTT. This gives the protein CASSLVGNNQPQHF. Supplemented by reference TRBV28 and TRBJ1-5, the full variable domain reads DVKVTQSSRYLVKRTGEKVFLECVQDMDHENMFWYRQDPGLGLRLIYFSYDVKMKEKGDIPEGYSVSREKKERFSLILESASTNQTSMYLCASSLVGNNQPQHFGDGTRLSIL.

The CDR3 DNA follows: TGTGCCAGTAGTATTGGCCAGTACAATGAGCAGTTCTTC. Translated: CASSIGQYNEQFF. This chain joins TRBV19 and TRBJ2-1; D gene unclear. The CDR3 length is 13 residues. Per germline, CDR1 LNHDA and CDR2 SQIVND (reference sequence). The V end was cut by 3 bases, the J end by 4 bases, with 7 bases between. Drawing the rest from reference TRBV19 and TRBJ2-1, the complete variable domain is DGGITQSPKYLFRKEGQNVTLSCEQNLNHDAMYWYRQDPGQGLRLIYYSQIVNDFQKGDIAEGYSVSREKKESFPLTVTSAQKNPTAFYLCASSIGQYNEQFFGPGTRLTVL.

There are a few counts of this clone. The chain combines TRBV24-1 with TRBJ2-3; 11 bases match TRBD2. This CDR3 spans 19 amino acids. The J segment lost 3 bases and the V segment lost 4 bases, leaving 14 bases of the junction unmatched. Per germline, CDR1 KGHDR and CDR2 SFDVKD. The CDR3: CATSDQGTSGTSGTDTQYF. CDR3 in DNA: TGTGCCACCAGTGACCAAGGGACTAGCGGAACGAGTGGTACAGATACGCAGTATTTT.

This chain joins TRBV5-1 and TRBJ2-3; unclear D gene. Looked up from germline, CDR1 is SGHRS and CDR2 is YFSETQ. The CDR3 is 15 amino acids. Trimming took off 1 base at V and 4 bases at J, with 13 bases between the two ends. DNA of the CDR3: TGCGCCAGCAGCTTGCTCTCTCGAGGCGCAGATACGCAGTATTTT. Protein product: CASSLLSRGADTQYF. The full variable domain, with the rest looked up from reference TRBV5-1 and TRBJ2-3, is KAGVTQTPRYLIKTRGQQVTLSCSPISGHRSVSWYQQTPGQGLQFLFEYFSETQRNKGNFPGRFSGRQFSNSRSEMNVSTLELGDSALYLCASSLLSRGADTQYFGPGTRLTVL.

The rearrangement links TRBV4-1 to TRBJ1-1; no clear D gene. With 1 base removed from V and 10 bases from J, the gap between germline ends came to 7 bases. The length of the CDR3 is 11 residues. Germline V gives CDR1 MGHRA, CDR2 YSYEKL. The CDR3 nucleotides are TGCGCCAGCAGCCAAGGGGTTGTAGCTTTCTTT. Its translation: CASSQGVVAFF.